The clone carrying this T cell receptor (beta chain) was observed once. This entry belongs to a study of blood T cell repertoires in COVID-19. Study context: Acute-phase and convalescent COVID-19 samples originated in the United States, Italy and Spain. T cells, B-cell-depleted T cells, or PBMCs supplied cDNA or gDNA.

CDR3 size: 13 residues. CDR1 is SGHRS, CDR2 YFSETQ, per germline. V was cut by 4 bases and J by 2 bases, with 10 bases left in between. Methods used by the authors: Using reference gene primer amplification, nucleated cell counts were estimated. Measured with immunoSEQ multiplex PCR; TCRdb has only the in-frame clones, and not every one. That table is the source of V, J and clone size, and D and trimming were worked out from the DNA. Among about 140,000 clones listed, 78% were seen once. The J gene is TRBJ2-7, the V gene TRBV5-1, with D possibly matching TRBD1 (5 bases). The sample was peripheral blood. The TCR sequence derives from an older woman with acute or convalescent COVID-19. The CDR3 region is CASSLDRTYEQYF. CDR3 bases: TGCGCCAGCAGCCTCGACAGAACCTACGAGCAGTACTTC. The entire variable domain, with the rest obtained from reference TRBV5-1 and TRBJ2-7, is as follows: KAGVTQTPRYLIKTRGQQVTLSCSPISGHRSVSWYQQTPGQGLQFLFEYFSETQRNKGNFPGRFSGRQFSNSRSEMNVSTLELGDSALYLCASSLDRTYEQYFGPGTRLTVT.